Listed here are 29 T cell receptor beta chains from one sample, sequenced in a study of blood T cells in healthy people across ages. The authors ran a second PCR of about 6 to 11 cycles using a sample-barcoded 5' primer and a J-beta primer mix. Each CDR3 protein is one row after TCRdb ran MiXCR on the 5' RACE reads. This table has hundreds of thousands of distinct CDR3 sequences, roughly 50% appearing once. Material for sequencing was blood. These receptors originate from a man in his fifties or sixties in good health.

The V gene is TRBV6-5, the J gene TRBJ2-5; maybe TRBD2 (5 bases). V lost 0 bases to trimming and J lost 5 bases, with 10 bases between them. The CDR3 covers 14 residues. The germline V gene has CDR1 MNHEY and CDR2 SVGAGI. The CDR3 loop is CASSYSGVGETQYF. CDR3 in DNA: TGTGCCAGCAGTTACTCCGGGGTGGGGGAGACCCAGTACTTC.

The chain is built from TRBV12-3 or TRBV12-4 and TRBJ1-5; D not certain. The CDR3 spans 15 residues. V dropped 6 bases and J dropped 0 bases, with 12 bases sitting between them. CDR3 in DNA: TGTGCCAGCAGCCCAGCAGGTTATAGCAATCAGCCCCAGCATTTT. Amino acids: CASSPAGYSNQPQHF.

The rearrangement joins TRBV20-1 to TRBJ1-2, with a tentative D call TRBD1 (6 bases). V was shortened by 6 bases and J by 4 bases, with 15 bases between the two germline ends. The germline V gene encodes CDR1 DFQATT and CDR2 SNEGSKA (reference sequence). The CDR3 sequence is 13 residues long. The DNA for the CDR3 is TGCAGTGCAGAGGACAGTACAGGCTATGGCTACACCTTC. This sequence encodes CSAEDSTGYGYTF.

This chain connects TRBV12-3 or TRBV12-4 to TRBJ2-6; D may be TRBD2 (5 bases). V was clipped by 6 bases and J by 3 bases, with 15 bases between them. The CDR3 spans 16 residues. In DNA, the CDR3 is TGTGCCAGCAGAACCGGGGTCCGGGGTGGGGCCAACGTCCTGACTTTC. Its translation: CASRTGVRGGANVLTF.

The chain uses TRBV29-1 and TRBJ2-3, with a tentative D call TRBD2 (6 bases). The V gene lost 7 bases and the J gene lost 4 bases, with 18 bases spanning the gap. The germline V gene has CDR1 SQVTM and CDR2 ANQGSEA. The CDR3 length is 14 residues. The CDR3 DNA reads as TGCAGCGCCGCGGTGGGGGGTTCGTCAGATACGCAGTATTTT. It specifies CSAAVGGSSDTQYF.

This chain joins TRBV28 and TRBJ1-2, with D perhaps TRBD1 (5 bases). Trimming took 4 bases from V and 1 from J, leaving 13 bases between them. Germline assignment: CDR1 MDHEN and CDR2 SYDVKM. This CDR3 has 15 amino acids. In DNA, the CDR3 is TGTGCCAGCAGTTGGGGGACGGAATATAACTATGGCTACACCTTC. Encoded protein: CASSWGTEYNYGYTF.

This clonotype has more than one count but fewer than ten. The chain employs TRBV25-1 and TRBJ2-6; TRBD1 aligns across 11 bases. The CDR3 spans 19 residues. Germline V gene lookup returns CDR1 MGHDK and CDR2 SYGVNS. J was trimmed by 2 bases and V by 4 bases; bases with no gene match: 10. The CDR3 DNA sequence: TGTGCCAGCAGTGGGAATCCGGGACAGGGGGTACCTGGGGCCAACGTCCTGACTTTC. Translation: CASSGNPGQGVPGANVLTF.

The CDR3 sequence is CASSPRETYGYTF. CDR3 coding DNA: TGTGCCAGCAGCCCCAGGGAGACCTATGGCTACACCTTC. The chain is built from TRBV6-5 and TRBJ1-2; the D gene is possibly TRBD1 (5 bases). CDR1 is MNHEY and CDR2 is SVGAGI in the germline V gene. The V end lost 6 bases, the J end lost 4 bases, and 12 bases lay between the germline ends. CDR3 length: 13 amino acids.

The CDR3 region is CASSFERGTGKNIQYF. In DNA form, the CDR3 reads TGTGCCAGCAGTTTTGAGAGGGGAACTGGCAAAAACATTCAGTACTTC. This chain uses TRBV28 with TRBJ2-4, with D perhaps given as TRBD1 or TRBD2 (5 bases each). The germline V gene has CDR1 MDHEN and CDR2 SYDVKM. The CDR3 totals 16 residues. V dropped 3 bases and J dropped 3 bases, with 15 bases sitting between them.

The genes are TRBV7-6 and TRBJ1-2, with 10 bases fitting TRBD1. The CDR3 has 13 amino acids. Losses at the gene ends were 5 bases for V and 8 bases for J; bases not matched to a gene: 5. Germline-derived CDR1 and CDR2 are SGHVS and FNYEAQ. The CDR3 loop reads CASSNDRGHGYTF. The DNA of the CDR3 is TGTGCCAGCAGCAACGACAGGGGGCACGGCTACACCTTC. The complete variable domain, with remaining parts taken from reference TRBV7-6 and TRBJ1-2, reads GAGVSQSPRYKVTKRGQDVALRCDPISGHVSLYWYRQALGQGPEFLTYFNYEAQQDKSGLPNDRFSAERPEGSISTLTIQRTEQRDSAMYRCASSNDRGHGYTFGSGTRLTVV.

This clonotype was recorded a few times. The DNA of the CDR3 is TGTGCCAGCAGTCCCGGAGATAGCACAGATACGCAGTATTTT. Amino acid sequence: CASSPGDSTDTQYF. The chain combines TRBV12-3 or TRBV12-4 with TRBJ2-3; D uncertain. The CDR3 length is 14 residues. V lost 5 bases, J lost 0 bases, and 9 bases lay in between.

Comment on this clonotype: Germline and junction disagree at one end, which may indicate a read error. The V gene is TRBV28, the J gene TRBJ1-4; D gene unclear. CDR1 MDHEN and CDR2 SYDVKM come from the germline V gene. The length of the CDR3 is 15 residues. CDR3 amino acids: CDSSFLIGFGEKLFF. Written as DNA, the CDR3 is TGTGACAGCAGTTTTCTAATAGGGTTCGGGGAAAAACTGTTTTTT. The full variable domain, completed using reference TRBV28 and TRBJ1-4, is DVKVTQSSRYLVKRTGEKVFLECVQDMDHENMFWYRQDPGLGLRLIYFSYDVKMKEKGDIPEGYSVSREKKERFSLILESASTNQTSMYLCDSSFLIGFGEKLFFGSGTQLSVL.

The chain recombines TRBV12-3 or TRBV12-4 with TRBJ2-3, with a tentative D call TRBD2 (5 bases). The CDR3 covers 15 residues. V lost 6 bases and J lost 0, with 13 bases in between. The CDR3 here is CASRGEISSTDTQYF. The CDR3 region has the DNA TGTGCCAGCAGGGGAGAAATTTCTAGCACAGATACGCAGTATTTT.

This clonotype is a singleton in its sample. This chain joins TRBV18 and TRBJ1-2; no definite D call. CDR1 and CDR2 (germline): KGHSH, LQKENI. CDR3 length equals 13 residues. V lost 3 bases, J lost 8 bases, and 13 bases lay in between. CDR3 bases: TGTGCCAGCTCACCTTTGGCCCGGCAGGGCTACACCTTC. Amino acids: CASSPLARQGYTF.

In regard to this clonotype: An end of the junction does not agree with germline; a read error may underlie this. This chain links TRBV5-1 with TRBJ2-2; 10 bases line up with TRBD1. CDR3 length: 14 amino acids. Germline V gives CDR1 SGHRS, CDR2 YFSETQ. CDR3 loop: CASILGQGTGELFF. The CDR3 DNA reads TGCGCCAGCATCTTGGGACAGGGGACCGGGGAGCTGTTTTTT.

The V gene is TRBV6-2 or TRBV6-3, the J gene TRBJ2-1; 14 nucleotides agree with TRBD2. The V gene's germline CDR1 is MNHEY and CDR2 SVGEGT. V was pared by 8 bases and J by 7 bases, with 4 bases of the junction left unmatched. CDR3 size: 14 residues. CDR3 in DNA: TGTGCCAGCTTGACTAGCGGGGGGGCTAATGAGCAGTTCTTC. This encodes CASLTSGGANEQFF.

The rearrangement links TRBV24-1 to TRBJ2-3; D is tentatively TRBD1 or TRBD2 (5 bases each). The germline V gene encodes CDR1 KGHDR and CDR2 SFDVKD. V was pared by 3 bases and J by 4 bases, with 13 bases between. CDR3 length: 15 residues. As DNA, the CDR3 is TGTGCCACCAGTGATAACCGGGACGGAGCAGATACGCAGTATTTT. Encoded protein: CATSDNRDGADTQYF.

The rearrangement joins TRBV28 to TRBJ1-2; D might be TRBD1 (6 bases). V gave up 5 bases and J gave up 7 bases, with 23 bases separating them. Germline lookup yields CDR1 MDHEN and CDR2 SYDVKM. The CDR3 length is 16 residues. The chain's CDR3 is CASSDATGTRRAGYTF. CDR3 nucleotides: TGTGCCAGCAGTGATGCAACAGGGACTCGTCGGGCTGGCTACACCTTC.

The rearrangement links TRBV28 to TRBJ1-2; D is possibly TRBD1 (6 bases). Germline CDR1 reads MDHEN; CDR2 reads SYDVKM. The V end was cut by 1 base, the J end by 3 bases, with 12 bases between. CDR3 length equals 15 residues. The CDR3 protein is CASSLSQPGDYGYTF. The DNA for the CDR3 is TGTGCCAGCAGTTTATCCCAGCCAGGGGACTATGGCTACACCTTC.

The V call is TRBV7-2, the J call TRBJ1-6, with a tentative D call TRBD1 (6 bases). The CDR3 loop spans 15 amino acids. Germline V lookup: CDR1 SGHTA, CDR2 FQGNSA. V lost 4 bases to trimming and J lost 4 bases, with 11 bases between them. CDR3 region: CASSSLGQYNSPLHF. The CDR3 bases are TGTGCCAGCAGCTCTCTCGGACAGTATAATTCACCCCTCCACTTT.

The chain has TRBV6-2 or TRBV6-3 and TRBJ2-7, with 9 bases lining up with TRBD2. The CDR3 consists of 15 residues. Per the germline V gene, CDR1 is MNHEY and CDR2 is SVGEGT. V trimming: 6 bases; J trimming: 0 bases; junction bases outside the gene matches: 6. The CDR3 sequence is CASRSSGASSYEQYF. DNA of the CDR3: TGTGCCAGCAGATCTAGCGGGGCGAGCTCCTACGAGCAGTACTTC.

The genes are TRBV12-5 and TRBJ2-1, with 7 bases fitting TRBD2. After removal of 5 bases from V and 0 bases from J, the junction contained 7 bases not matched to a gene. The germline gives CDR1 LGHNT, CDR2 FRNRAP. The CDR3 has 16 residues. CDR3 sequence reads: CASGPVLADSYNEQFF. CDR3 DNA: TGTGCTAGTGGTCCGGTTCTAGCGGACTCCTACAATGAGCAGTTCTTC.

This chain connects TRBV5-5 to TRBJ2-1; 12 nucleotides align to TRBD2. The V gene's germline CDR1 is SGHKS and CDR2 YYEKEE (reference sequence). The CDR3 spans 19 residues. Germline trimming cut 0 bases from V and 2 bases from J; bases unmatched to any gene: 9. The CDR3 nucleotides are TGTGCCAGCAGCTTGGGTGCTAGCGGGGGGGCCGGGACCTACAATGAGCAGTTCTTC. It codes for CASSLGASGGAGTYNEQFF.

This clonotype came up a few times. V and J are TRBV9 and TRBJ2-1; D is unresolved. This CDR3 comprises 15 residues. V lost 0 bases and J lost 2, with 9 bases in between. Germline-derived CDR1 and CDR2 are SGDLS and YYNGEE. In DNA, the CDR3 is TGTGCCAGCAGCGTAGGAGGTCTAGCCTACAATGAGCAGTTCTTC. Its protein product is CASSVGGLAYNEQFF.

This clonotype was detected ten times or more. The V gene is TRBV4-1, the J gene TRBJ1-2; TRBD1 is a possible D gene (6 bases). V lost 0 bases, J lost 10 bases, and 12 bases lay in between. The CDR3 has 13 amino acids. Germline-derived CDR1 and CDR2 are MGHRA and YSYEKL. The CDR3 DNA reads as TGCGCCAGCAGCCAAGATTGGGACACTCCCTACACCTTC. Amino acids: CASSQDWDTPYTF.

This chain uses TRBV9 with TRBJ2-3; a weak D match, TRBD2 (5 bases). This CDR3 is 15 amino acids long. Germline values: CDR1 SGDLS, CDR2 YYNGEE. The V end was cut by 0 bases, the J end by 2 bases, with 10 bases between. CDR3 protein: CASSVGTGPTDTQYF. The DNA of the CDR3 is TGTGCCAGCAGCGTAGGGACTGGACCCACAGATACGCAGTATTTT.

This clonotype showed up many times. Just one base apart from a much larger clone, this may be a read error. V and J are TRBV20-1 and TRBJ2-5; D is undetermined. The germline V and J ends were trimmed by 1 base and 1 base, with 10 bases remaining between them. The CDR3 has 14 residues. Germline CDR1 and CDR2: DFQATT and SNEGSKA (reference sequence). CDR3: CSARAEQAQETQYF. In nucleotides, the CDR3 is TGCAGTGCTAGAGCCGAGCAGGCCCAAGAGACCCAGTACTTC.

A word on this clonotype: Just one base apart from a much larger clone, this may be a read error. CDR3 in DNA: TGCAGCGTTGCGGCCGTAAGGCAGGACACCACCGGGGAGCTGTTTTTT. Amino acids: CSVAAVRQDTTGELFF. The V call is TRBV29-1, the J call TRBJ2-2, with D perhaps matching TRBD1 (5 bases). Germline CDR1 SQVTM, CDR2 ANQGSEA. The CDR3 runs 16 residues. V gave up 4 bases and J gave up 4 bases, with 19 bases separating them.

This sequence joins TRBV7-9 and TRBJ2-5; maybe TRBD2 (5 bases). Germline V lookup: CDR1 SEHNR, CDR2 FQNEAQ (reference sequence). The CDR3 loop spans 15 amino acids. The V and J ends lost 5 bases and 0 bases respectively, with 13 bases between them. CDR3 coding DNA: TGTGCCAGCAGCGAATCGGGATCTCACCAAGAGACCCAGTACTTC. Translation: CASSESGSHQETQYF.